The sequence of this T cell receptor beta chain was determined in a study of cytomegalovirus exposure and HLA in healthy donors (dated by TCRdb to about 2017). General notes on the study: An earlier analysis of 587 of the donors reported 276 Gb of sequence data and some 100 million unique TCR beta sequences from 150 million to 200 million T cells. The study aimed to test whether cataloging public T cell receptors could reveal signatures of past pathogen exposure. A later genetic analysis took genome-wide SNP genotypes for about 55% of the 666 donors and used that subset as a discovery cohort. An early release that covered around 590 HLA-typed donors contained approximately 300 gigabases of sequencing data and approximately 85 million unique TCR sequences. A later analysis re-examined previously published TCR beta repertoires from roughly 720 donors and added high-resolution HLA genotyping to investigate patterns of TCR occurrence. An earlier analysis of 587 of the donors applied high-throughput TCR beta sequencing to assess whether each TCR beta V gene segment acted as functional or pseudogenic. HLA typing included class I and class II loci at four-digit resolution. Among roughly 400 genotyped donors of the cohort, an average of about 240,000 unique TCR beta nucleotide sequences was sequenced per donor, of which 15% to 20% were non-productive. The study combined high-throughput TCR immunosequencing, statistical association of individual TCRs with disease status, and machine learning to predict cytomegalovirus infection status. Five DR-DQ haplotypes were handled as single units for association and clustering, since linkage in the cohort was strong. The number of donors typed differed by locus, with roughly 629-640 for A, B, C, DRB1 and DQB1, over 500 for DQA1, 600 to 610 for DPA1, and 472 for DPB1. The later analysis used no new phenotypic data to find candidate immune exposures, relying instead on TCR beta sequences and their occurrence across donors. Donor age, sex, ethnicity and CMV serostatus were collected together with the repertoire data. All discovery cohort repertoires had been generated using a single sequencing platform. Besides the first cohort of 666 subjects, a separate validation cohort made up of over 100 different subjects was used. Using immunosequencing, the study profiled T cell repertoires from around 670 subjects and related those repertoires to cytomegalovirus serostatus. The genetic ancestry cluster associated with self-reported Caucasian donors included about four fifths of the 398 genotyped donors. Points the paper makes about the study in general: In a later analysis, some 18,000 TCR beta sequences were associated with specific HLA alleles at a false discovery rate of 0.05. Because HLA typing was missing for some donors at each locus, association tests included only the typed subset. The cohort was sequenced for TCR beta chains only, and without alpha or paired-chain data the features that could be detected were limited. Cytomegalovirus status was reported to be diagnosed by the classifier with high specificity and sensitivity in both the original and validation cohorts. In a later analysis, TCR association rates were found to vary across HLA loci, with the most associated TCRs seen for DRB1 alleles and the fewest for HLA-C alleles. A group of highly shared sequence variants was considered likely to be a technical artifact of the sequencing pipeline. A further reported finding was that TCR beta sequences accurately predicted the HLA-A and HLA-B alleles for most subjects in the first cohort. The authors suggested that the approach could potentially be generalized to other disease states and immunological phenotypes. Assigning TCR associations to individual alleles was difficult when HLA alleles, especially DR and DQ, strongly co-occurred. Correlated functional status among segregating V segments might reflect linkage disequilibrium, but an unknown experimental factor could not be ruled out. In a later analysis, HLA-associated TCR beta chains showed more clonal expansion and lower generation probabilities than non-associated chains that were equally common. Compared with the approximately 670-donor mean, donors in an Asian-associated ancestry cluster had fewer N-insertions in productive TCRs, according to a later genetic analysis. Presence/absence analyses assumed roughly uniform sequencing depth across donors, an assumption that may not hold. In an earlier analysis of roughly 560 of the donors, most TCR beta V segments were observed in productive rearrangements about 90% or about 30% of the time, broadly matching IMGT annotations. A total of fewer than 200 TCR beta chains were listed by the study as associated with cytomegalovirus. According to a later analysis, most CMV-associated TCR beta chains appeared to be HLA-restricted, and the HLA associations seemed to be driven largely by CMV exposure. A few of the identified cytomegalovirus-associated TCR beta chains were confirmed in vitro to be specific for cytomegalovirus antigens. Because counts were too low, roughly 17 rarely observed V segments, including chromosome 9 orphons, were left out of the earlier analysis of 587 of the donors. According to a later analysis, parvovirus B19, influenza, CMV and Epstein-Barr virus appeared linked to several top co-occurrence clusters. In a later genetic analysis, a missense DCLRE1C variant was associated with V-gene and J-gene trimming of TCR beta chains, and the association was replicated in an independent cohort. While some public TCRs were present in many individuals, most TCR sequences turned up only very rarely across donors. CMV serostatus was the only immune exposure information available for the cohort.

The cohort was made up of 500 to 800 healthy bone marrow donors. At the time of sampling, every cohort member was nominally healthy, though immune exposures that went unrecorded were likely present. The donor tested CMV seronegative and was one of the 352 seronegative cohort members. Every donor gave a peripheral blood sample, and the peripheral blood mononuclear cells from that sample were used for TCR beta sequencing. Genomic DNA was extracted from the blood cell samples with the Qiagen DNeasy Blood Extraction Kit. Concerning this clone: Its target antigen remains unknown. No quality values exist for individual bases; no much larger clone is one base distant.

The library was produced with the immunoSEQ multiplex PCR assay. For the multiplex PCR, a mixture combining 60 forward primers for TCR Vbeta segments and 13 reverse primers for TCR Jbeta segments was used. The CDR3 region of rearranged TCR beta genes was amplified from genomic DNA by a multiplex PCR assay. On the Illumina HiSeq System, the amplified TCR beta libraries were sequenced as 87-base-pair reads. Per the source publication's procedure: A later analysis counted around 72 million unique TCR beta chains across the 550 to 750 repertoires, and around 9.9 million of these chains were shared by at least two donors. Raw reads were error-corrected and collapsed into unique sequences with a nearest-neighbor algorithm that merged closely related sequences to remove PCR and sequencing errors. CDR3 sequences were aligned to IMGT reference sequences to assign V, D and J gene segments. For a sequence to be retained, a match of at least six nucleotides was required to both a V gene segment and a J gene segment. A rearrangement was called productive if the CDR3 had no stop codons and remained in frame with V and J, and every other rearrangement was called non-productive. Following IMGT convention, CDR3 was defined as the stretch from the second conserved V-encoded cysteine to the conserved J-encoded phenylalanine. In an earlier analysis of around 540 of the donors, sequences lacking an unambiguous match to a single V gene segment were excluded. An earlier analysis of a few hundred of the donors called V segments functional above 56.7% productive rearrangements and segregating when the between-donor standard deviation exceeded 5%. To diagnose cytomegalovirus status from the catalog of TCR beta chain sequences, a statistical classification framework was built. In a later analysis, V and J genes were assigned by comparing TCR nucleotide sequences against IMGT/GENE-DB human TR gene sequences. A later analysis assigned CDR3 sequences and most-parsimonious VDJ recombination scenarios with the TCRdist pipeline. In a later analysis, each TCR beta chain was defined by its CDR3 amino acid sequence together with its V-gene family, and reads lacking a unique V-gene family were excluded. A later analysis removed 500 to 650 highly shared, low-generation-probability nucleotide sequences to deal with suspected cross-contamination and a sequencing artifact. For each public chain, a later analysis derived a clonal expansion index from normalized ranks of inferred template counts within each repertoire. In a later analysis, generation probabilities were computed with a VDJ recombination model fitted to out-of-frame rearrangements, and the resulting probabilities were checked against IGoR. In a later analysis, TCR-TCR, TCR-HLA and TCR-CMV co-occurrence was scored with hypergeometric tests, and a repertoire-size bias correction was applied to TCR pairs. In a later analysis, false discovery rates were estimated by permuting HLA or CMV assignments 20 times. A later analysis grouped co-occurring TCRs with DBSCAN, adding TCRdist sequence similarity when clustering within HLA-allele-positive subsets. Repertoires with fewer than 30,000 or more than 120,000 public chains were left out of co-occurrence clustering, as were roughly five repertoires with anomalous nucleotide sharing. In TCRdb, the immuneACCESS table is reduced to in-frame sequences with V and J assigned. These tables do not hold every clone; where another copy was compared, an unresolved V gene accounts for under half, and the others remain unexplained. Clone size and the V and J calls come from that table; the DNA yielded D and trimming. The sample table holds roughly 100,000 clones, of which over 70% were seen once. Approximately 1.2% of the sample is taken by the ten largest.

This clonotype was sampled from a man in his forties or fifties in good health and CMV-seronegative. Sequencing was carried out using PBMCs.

The CDR3 corresponds to CASRSSGRSYEQYF. The sequenced DNA is TGTGCCAGCAGGAGTTCAGGCCGGTCCTACGAGCAGTACTTC. The chain joins TRBV6-1 to TRBJ2-7; no D gene call is confident. According to the germline V gene, CDR1 reads MNHNS and CDR2 reads SASEGT. Including the terminal cysteine and phenylalanine, the CDR3 comprises 14 residues. Left in the record is the CDR3 DNA by itself, 42 bases read in frame from the first base. V gives up 6 bases and J gives up 1 base, and the segment between their germline ends measures 13 bases.